A selection of T cell receptor beta chains follows, all from one sample in a study of regulatory T cells in long-lasting Graves disease. TCRdb reanalysed the multiplex PCR reads using MiXCR and keeps one entry per CDR3 protein. The table shows about 530,000 distinct CDR3 sequences, with 15% to 20% occurring only once. These records were also assigned to another study, of T cells in Graves' hyperthyroidism and ophthalmopathy.

Specimen: peripheral blood mononuclear cells (PBMCs), collected at new diagnosis, from a patient treated with antithyroid drugs. These receptor sequences come from a woman in her forties or fifties with Graves disease. Both conserved end residues are part of each CDR3. A D gene is named only where the DNA matches it firmly. Rows may omit the clone size; those that give it use once, few, many or a size class.

NA,NA,TRBJ2-7,TRBV20-1,TGCAGTGCCGCGGGGGCCCCCTACGAGCAGTACTTC,CSAAGAPYEQYF
NA,NA,TRBJ2-3,TRBV24-1,TGTGCCACCTCTGAGGGGGGAGGGATTACAGATACGCAGTATTTT,CATSEGGGITDTQYF
NA,many,TRBJ1-1,TRBV12-3/TRBV12-4,TGTGCCAGCAGGTCCTGGGGGTCGGGGATCAACACTGAAGCTTTCTTT,CASRSWGSGINTEAFF
NA,NA,TRBJ1-2,TRBV6-5,TGTGCCAGCAGTTACGACATCGGGACTTTTAACTATGGCTACACCTTC,CASSYDIGTFNYGYTF
TRBD1,NA,TRBJ1-1,TRBV10-2,TGCGCCAGCAGCGCAACAGGGGGCTTAACTGAAGCTTTCTTT,CASSATGGLTEAFF
NA,few,TRBJ2-7,TRBV5-1,TGCGCCAGCAGCTGGGCTAGCGAGAGCTACGAGCAGTACTTC,CASSWASESYEQYF
NA,few,TRBJ2-2,TRBV6-5,TGTGCCAGCAGTTACGGCCTGAACACCGGGGAGCTGTTTTTT,CASSYGLNTGELFF
NA,many,TRBJ2-5,TRBV3-1,TGTGCCAGCAGCTCAATCTATGGGGAGACCCAGTACTTC,CASSSIYGETQYF
TRBD1,few,TRBJ1-6,TRBV7-8,TGTGCCAGCAGCCCTCCGGGACAGGTTGGGTCACCCCTCCACTTT,CASSPPGQVGSPLHF
NA,many,TRBJ2-3,TRBV14,TGTGCCAGCAGCCAAGATGAGAAGGCTTGGGATACGCAGTATTTT,CASSQDEKAWDTQYF
NA,NA,TRBJ2-1,TRBV9,TGTGCCAGCAGCCCGACAAGTAGTCGGGAGTACGAGCAGTTCTTC,CASSPTSSREYEQFF
NA,NA,TRBJ1-5,TRBV3-1,TGTGCCAGCAGTTCAGGGAGGTATCAGCCCCAGCATTTT,CASSSGRYQPQHF
NA,many,TRBJ1-1,TRBV28,TGTGCCAGCAGAGAGCCGGGACCCACTGAAGCTTTCTTT,CASREPGPTEAFF
TRBD1,many,TRBJ1-1,TRBV18,TGTGCCAGCTCCTCCGGGACAGGATCCGAAGCTTTCTTT,CASSSGTGSEAFF
TRBD2,NA,TRBJ2-7,TRBV12-3/TRBV12-4,TGTGCCAGCAGTTTAGGGCTAGCGGGGGGGCCTAACGAGCAGTACTTC,CASSLGLAGGPNEQYF
TRBD1,many,TRBJ2-1,TRBV28,TGTGCCAGCAGTGCCGGAACAGGGGGTTGGAATGAGCAGTTCTTC,CASSAGTGGWNEQFF
TRBD2,few,TRBJ2-5,TRBV5-1,TGCGCCAGCAGCAGGGGGACTAGCGGCCAAGAGACCCAGTACTTC,CASSRGTSGQETQYF
NA,many,TRBJ1-1,TRBV19,TGTGCCAGTAGTAAGGCCAGGGCTGTCACTGAAGCTTTCTTT,CASSKARAVTEAFF
NA,many,TRBJ1-1,TRBV11-2,TGTGCCAGCAGCTCCCTTTCAGGGAGGAGGGCTGAAGCTTTCTTT,CASSSLSGRRAEAFF
NA,NA,TRBJ2-2,TRBV18,TGTGCCAGCTCACCCGGACAGATGAACACCGGGGAGCTGTTTTTT,CASSPGQMNTGELFF
NA,many,TRBJ2-1,TRBV2,TGTGCCAGCGAGGGGGAGGTCGATGAGCAGTTCTTC,CASEGEVDEQFF
NA,NA,TRBJ2-2,TRBV5-8,TGTGCCAGCGGGGACGGCATTCTGACTACTTCGGGTACCGGGGAGCTGTTTTTT,CASGDGILTTSGTGELFF
TRBD1,NA,TRBJ1-6,TRBV19,TGTGCCAGTGGACAGGACCTCGGGAATTCACCCCTCCACTTT,CASGQDLGNSPLHF
TRBD1,many,TRBJ2-7,TRBV15,TGTGCCACCAGCCCCGACAGGGGAGGCTACGAGCAGTACTTC,CATSPDRGGYEQYF
NA,many,TRBJ2-3,TRBV12-3/TRBV12-4,TGTGCCAGCAACCCGGGACCCGGCACAGATACGCAGTATTTT,CASNPGPGTDTQYF